Listed below are T cell receptor beta chains from one sample, sequenced in a study of shared clonotypes between healthy human individuals. Profiled with immunoSEQ multiplex PCR; TCRdb holds only in-frame clones, not every one. Of about 680,000 clones listed, roughly 94% are singletons. The sequenced material came from naive CD8+ T cells sorted from blood. Receptors were obtained from a man aged 30-40 years in good health. The CDR3 runs from the conserved cysteine through the conserved F or W. D genes are given only for firm matches. For some rows the clone size is stated as once, few or many, or as a class when expanded; others skip it.

j_gene,d_gene,v_gene,abundance,CDR3nt,CDR3aa
TRBJ1-1,-,TRBV29-1,-,TGCAGCGTTGACTCCGACAGGCCCAACACTGAAGCTTTCTTT,CSVDSDRPNTEAFF
TRBJ2-3,-,TRBV9,once,TGTGCCAGCAGCGTATACGGAAGCACAGATACGCAGTATTTT,CASSVYGSTDTQYF
TRBJ2-4,-,TRBV27,-,TGTGCCAGCACCTCCGAGGGAAACATTCAGTACTTC,CASTSEGNIQYF
TRBJ2-1,-,TRBV28,few,TGTGCCTCGCACAGGGAGCTATACAATGAGCAGTTCTTC,CASHRELYNEQFF
TRBJ2-7,TRBD2,TRBV4-1,-,TGCGCCAGCAGCCAAATACCGGGACTAGTGCTCGAGCAGTACTTC,CASSQIPGLVLEQYF
TRBJ2-1,-,TRBV4-1,-,TGCGCCAGCAGCCAAGATGAGTACTACAATGAGCAGTTCTTC,CASSQDEYYNEQFF
TRBJ2-7,-,TRBV19,-,TGTGCCAGTAGTATCGAGGGAACCTACGAGCAGTACTTC,CASSIEGTYEQYF
TRBJ2-1,TRBD2,TRBV11-2,-,TGTGCCAGCAGCTTAGAGGGCGGGAGCTCCTACAATGAGCAGTTCTTC,CASSLEGGSSYNEQFF
TRBJ2-1,TRBD2,TRBV11-2,-,TGTGCCAGCAGCCCCTCATCAGAAGCGGGGGCGTACAATGAGCAGTTCTTC,CASSPSSEAGAYNEQFF
TRBJ2-3,-,TRBV28,-,TGTGCCAGCAGCACCCAGTCCGCCGGTTATTTT,CASSTQSAGYF
TRBJ2-5,-,TRBV29-1,-,TGCAGCGTTGAAGAGGGGAAAGAGACCCAGTACTTC,CSVEEGKETQYF
TRBJ1-5,-,TRBV4-3,-,TGCGCCAGCAGCCTTAACCGGGACTTCCCTCTGGGGACTCAGCCCCAGCATTTT,CASSLNRDFPLGTQPQHF
TRBJ2-7,-,TRBV4-1,-,TGCGCCAGCAGCCAAGAAAGCGACAGGAGCTACTACGAGCAGTACTTC,CASSQESDRSYYEQYF
TRBJ2-2,TRBD2,TRBV19,-,TGTGCCAGTACCTATCCCAGGACTAGCGGCACCGGGGAGCTGTTTTTT,CASTYPRTSGTGELFF
TRBJ2-7,-,TRBV27,-,TGTGCCAGCAGTCCCGCCGGGGGGCAGAGGATCTACGAGCAGTACTTC,CASSPAGGQRIYEQYF
TRBJ2-7,-,TRBV11-2,-,TGTGCCAGCAGCTTAGTAACGGTCTACGAGCAGTACTTC,CASSLVTVYEQYF
TRBJ2-3,TRBD2,TRBV4-3,-,TGCGCCAGCAGCCAAGATCCTAGCGGGACTAGCACAGATACGCAGTATTTT,CASSQDPSGTSTDTQYF
TRBJ2-2,-,TRBV7-9,-,TGTGCCAGCATCCCTCGGAGGGCCGACACCGGGGAGCTGTTTTTT,CASIPRRADTGELFF
TRBJ2-3,TRBD2,TRBV5-1,-,TGCGCCAGCAGCCCCCGGGGGGTGGCTAGCGGGAGAGCCACAGATACGCAGTATTTT,CASSPRGVASGRATDTQYF
TRBJ2-2,-,TRBV4-1,-,TGCGCCAGCAGCGACGTTAGTGGGGCGGGTGGATACACCGGGGAGCTGTTTTTT,CASSDVSGAGGYTGELFF
TRBJ2-5,-,TRBV11-2,-,TGTGCCAGCAGCTTATCGGAGACCCAGTACTTC,CASSLSETQYF
TRBJ2-7,TRBD1,TRBV27,-,TGTGCCAGCAGTTCGGACAGGACATCCTACGAGCAGTACTTC,CASSSDRTSYEQYF
TRBJ2-7,-,TRBV7-9,-,TGTGCCAGCAGCATAGGAGGACGGACCTACGAGCAGTACTTC,CASSIGGRTYEQYF
TRBJ2-7,TRBD2,TRBV4-1,-,TGCGCCAGCAGCCAAGTGACTAGCGGGAGGTCCTACGAGCAGTACTTC,CASSQVTSGRSYEQYF
TRBJ2-1,-,TRBV10-3,-,TGTGCCATCAGTGAGTCTGGTGGGCTAGTCGAGCAGTTCTTC,CAISESGGLVEQFF
TRBJ2-3,-,TRBV7-9,-,TGTGCCAGCAGCTTAGGACATCCAGATACGCAGTATTTT,CASSLGHPDTQYF
TRBJ2-7,-,TRBV28,-,TGTGCCAGCACCGCAAATCCCACTCTCATTCTTTCCTACGAGCAGTACTTC,CASTANPTLILSYEQYF
TRBJ2-7,-,TRBV5-1,once,TGCGCCAGCAGCTTGGTGAGCGGCTCCTACGAGCAGTACTTC,CASSLVSGSYEQYF
TRBJ2-1,TRBD2,TRBV5-5,-,TGTGCCAGCAGATTGGAGGGTGGGCTAGCGGGAGACTATGAGCAGTTCTTC,CASRLEGGLAGDYEQFF
TRBJ1-2,-,TRBV2,-,TGTGCCAGCAGGCTGACAGCTGAGTTTGACTACACCTTC,CASRLTAEFDYTF
TRBJ2-7,-,TRBV7-9,once,TGTGCCAGCAGCAGCACGCTGTTCCCCTCCTACGAGCAGTACTTC,CASSSTLFPSYEQYF
TRBJ2-2,-,TRBV5-1,once,TGCGCCAGCAGCTTGGCCAGTGTCGGTGACACCGGGGAGCTGTTTTTT,CASSLASVGDTGELFF
TRBJ2-1,TRBD2,TRBV7-9,-,TGTGCCAGCAGCTTAACTAGCGGGCCTGAGCAGTTCTTC,CASSLTSGPEQFF
TRBJ1-1,-,TRBV19,-,TGTGCCAGTAGTATAGCTCAGGCCCTGATGAACACTGAAGCTTTCTTT,CASSIAQALMNTEAFF
TRBJ2-2,-,TRBV6-1,-,TGTGCCAGCAGTGAAGCTGGCCCGGGCACCGGGGAGCTGTTTTTT,CASSEAGPGTGELFF
TRBJ2-1,-,TRBV2,-,TGTGCCAGTCTTGGGTCCTACAATGAGCAGTTCTTC,CASLGSYNEQFF
TRBJ1-2,-,TRBV4-1,-,TGCGCCAGCAGCCAAGAGGGGGGGAACGGCGGCTACACCTTC,CASSQEGGNGGYTF
TRBJ2-7,TRBD1,TRBV27,once,TGTGCCAGCACTGGACAGGGCACCTACGAGCAGTACTTC,CASTGQGTYEQYF
TRBJ2-1,TRBD1,TRBV28,-,TGTGCCAGCAGTTCAAGGACAGGGGTGGGTGAGCAGTTCTTC,CASSSRTGVGEQFF
TRBJ2-1,-,TRBV9,-,TGTGCCAGCAGCGTTGACAGAGGGAATGAGCAGTTCTTC,CASSVDRGNEQFF
TRBJ2-1,TRBD2,TRBV4-1,-,TGCGCCAGCAGCCCGCCGGGACTAGCGGGAGGGAACCAGCAGTTCTTC,CASSPPGLAGGNQQFF
TRBJ2-7,TRBD1,TRBV11-2,-,TGTGCCAGCAGCTCCGGGACAGGGAGCTACGAGCAGTACTTC,CASSSGTGSYEQYF